The 6 T cell receptor beta chains listed next were all sequenced from one sample in a study of T-cell reconstitution after alpha-beta-depleted transplantation in children. The authors prepared the TCRbeta library with unique molecular identifiers. One entry per CDR3 protein results from TCRdb running MiXCR on the PCR reads. The data hold some 500,000 distinct CDR3 sequences, with about 33% observed a single time. This material consisted of PBMCs from the stem cell graft donor, taken from the stem cell graft. All receptors derive from a human donor who donated a stem cell graft to a child with aplastic anemia.

This clonotype was picked up a small number of times. The genes are TRBV20-1 and TRBJ1-5; D is possibly TRBD1 (5 bases). CDR1 is DFQATT, CDR2 SNEGSKA, per germline (reference sequence). The CDR3 consists of 16 residues. V was clipped by 1 base and J by 3 bases, with 16 bases between them. Here the CDR3 DNA reads TGCAGTGCTAGAGGCCAACGGGGGGAATTCAATCAGCCCCAGCATTTT. This translates into CSARGQRGEFNQPQHF.

There are a few counts of this clonotype. The rearrangement links TRBV7-9 to TRBJ2-2; 7 nucleotides match TRBD1. Germline trimming cut 4 bases from V and 3 bases from J; bases unmatched to any gene: 2. Germline V lookup: CDR1 SEHNR, CDR2 FQNEAQ (reference sequence). The CDR3 covers 14 residues. Here the CDR3 reads CASSWDRYTGELFF. CDR3 nucleotides: TGTGCCAGCAGCTGGGACAGATACACCGGGGAGCTGTTTTTT.

V and J are TRBV12-3 or TRBV12-4 and TRBJ1-2; D unclear. V was pared by 6 bases and J by 4 bases, with 12 bases between. The length of the CDR3 is 13 residues. DNA for the CDR3: TGTGCCAGCAGATTATGGGGAGGCTATGGCTACACCTTC. Its translation is CASRLWGGYGYTF.

This clonotype has just a few counts. The CDR3 protein is CASSYGSKTQETQYF. CDR3 nucleotides: TGTGCCAGCAGCTACGGGAGTAAAACGCAAGAGACCCAGTACTTC. The chain couples TRBV7-2 to TRBJ2-5; tentative D call: TRBD2 (6 bases). Trimming pared 4 bases from V and 2 bases from J, leaving 14 bases between. This CDR3 spans 15 amino acids. The germline V gene encodes CDR1 SGHTA and CDR2 FQGNSA. The entire variable domain, with the rest obtained from reference TRBV7-2 and TRBJ2-5, is as follows: GAGVSQSPSNKVTEKGKDVELRCDPISGHTALYWYRQSLGQGLEFLIYFQGNSAPDKSGLPSDRFSAERTGGSVSTLTIQRTQQEDSAVYLCASSYGSKTQETQYFGPGTRLLVL.

This rearrangement joins TRBV18 to TRBJ1-5; D call uncertain. Trimming pared 6 bases from V and 4 bases from J, leaving 10 bases between. This CDR3 is 13 amino acids long. CDR1 and CDR2 (germline): KGHSH, LQKENI. The CDR3 sequence: CASSLDGNQPQHF. The CDR3 bases are TGTGCCAGCTCCCTGGACGGTAATCAGCCCCAGCATTTT.

The CDR3: CATSRVTRDVPDTQYF. The CDR3 coding sequence is TGTGCCACCAGCAGAGTAACCAGGGATGTCCCAGATACGCAGTATTTT. This rearrangement joins TRBV15 to TRBJ2-3, with TRBD1 as a possible D gene (5 bases). Deletions cut 1 base from V and 4 bases from J, with 15 bases between. The CDR3 has 16 residues. Looked up from germline, CDR1 is LNHNV and CDR2 is YYDKDF (reference sequence).